The T cell receptor beta chain under discussion was sequenced for a study of CD8 T cells in Susac syndrome. The germline V gene encodes CDR1 SGHVS and CDR2 FNYEAQ. This CDR3 has 15 amino acids. Trimming removed 5 bases from V and 3 bases from J, with 17 bases in between. It was with random hexamers that roughly 0.45 to 1 ug RNA was reverse transcribed. TCRdb fed the immunoSEQ multiplex PCR reads into MiXCR, producing one record per CDR3 protein. The table records around 130,000 distinct CDR3 sequences, around 95% of them present only once. The chain has TRBV7-6 and TRBJ2-7; a possible D gene is TRBD1 (5 bases). The clonotype comes from a human donor with multiple sclerosis. Sequenced input: CD4+ T cells from PBMCs. This chain's CDR3 is CASSIPYRKYYEQYF. Here the CDR3 DNA reads TGTGCCAGCAGCATCCCGTACAGGAAATACTACGAGCAGTACTTC.